Reported below is one T cell receptor (beta chain). The target antigen is unknown. This specimen comes from a study of cytomegalovirus exposure and HLA in healthy donors. Overall study results and limits: Despite most TCR sequences being rare, some public TCRs occurred in many donors.

The CDR3 consists of 16 residues. The germline V and J ends were trimmed by 2 bases and 8 bases, with 22 bases remaining between them. The germline gives CDR1 MDHEN, CDR2 SYDVKM. The protocol was immunoSEQ multiplex PCR, while the TCRdb copy is restricted to in-frame clones and leaves out a portion. The sample lists about 150,000 clones, approximately 86% occurring once. The sequencing input was PBMCs. The genes are TRBV28 and TRBJ2-7; D remains unclear. The receptor comes from a human donor in good health. This chain's CDR3 is CASSLIRRGSSTQQYF. In nucleotides, the CDR3 is TGTGCCAGCAGTTTAATTCGGAGAGGTAGTTCTACGCAGCAGTACTTC.